This T cell receptor (beta chain) emerged from a study of T cells in tuberculosis. Produced via immunoSEQ multiplex PCR; TCRdb's table is partial and in-frame only. The sample has approximately 49,000 clones; roughly 96% are singletons. The CDR3 spans 16 residues. Germline V gene sequence: CDR1 SGHRS, CDR2 YFSETQ. Unmatched junction bases numbered 7, after V lost 3 bases and J lost 1 base. As for time point: new active TB diagnosis, blood taken before or within 7 days of starting treatment. This chain uses TRBV5-1 with TRBJ2-5; 9 bases are shared with TRBD2. The material sequenced was PBMCs, taken at tuberculosis diagnosis. The TCR originated in an adult with tuberculosis. The CDR3 DNA is TGCGCCAGCAGCTCTATACCTAGCGGGGTCCAAGAGACCCAGTACTTC. It is translated as CASSSIPSGVQETQYF.